Detailed here is one T cell receptor (beta chain). Its antigen is not yet known. No much larger clonotype is one base removed from it; base qualities were not supplied. Genomic DNA was isolated from the sorted cells so that the TCRbeta CDR3 region could be sequenced. TCRbeta CDR3 regions were sequenced using the immunoSEQ Assay. What TCRdb holds here is the immuneACCESS table cut down to in-frame rearrangements. Part of the clones is not present; checked against another copy, under half of the missing clones reflect an unresolved V gene, and the others are unexplained. In this sample the table shows tens of thousands of clones, approximately 79% of which occur a single time. The ten most abundant clones make up approximately 1.6% of the sample. The trial excluded patients who had a history of autoimmune disease or were on systemic immunosuppression. Peripheral blood for TCR sequencing was drawn from every dose cohort at baseline, at cycle 4 day 1 and at cycle 7 day 1. The samples were drawn from a first-in-human, open-label, multicenter phase I dose-escalation trial of ivuxolimab. Adults with locally advanced or metastatic melanoma, renal cell, hepatocellular, or head and neck squamous cell carcinoma were enrolled in the trial. Before TCR sequencing, CD4+ T cells and CD8+ T cells from peripheral blood were sorted into separate populations.

These data come from a study of OX40 agonist ivuxolimab in advanced cancers. At the level of the whole study: The costimulatory receptor OX40 (CD134) was targeted by ivuxolimab, a fully human IgG2 agonistic monoclonal antibody. In the dose-escalation cohort, over 65% of patients were male, and the mean age was roughly 60 years, with a range of about 23 to 80. Peripheral TCRbeta sequencing was intended to test whether TCR sequence diversity was altered and clonal T-cell expansion was caused by ivuxolimab. Prior anti-PD-1, anti-PD-L1 or anti-CTLA-4 therapy was permitted, and 30% to 45% of dose-escalation patients had received checkpoint inhibitors. Intravenous ivuxolimab was administered to patients every 2 weeks at six dose levels: 0.01, 0.1, 0.3, 1.5, 3 and 10 mg/kg. The paper describes the monotherapy dose-escalation part (N = 52 patients) of the phase I trial of ivuxolimab. Of the roughly 52 dose-escalation patients, hepatocellular carcinoma was present in about 20, melanoma in about 15, renal cell carcinoma in 9 and head and neck cancer in 9. Partial responses were achieved by three dose-escalation patients, of whom one had hepatocellular carcinoma and two had cutaneous melanoma. General conclusions and limits of the study: Low levels of normalized T-cell clonal expansion were also seen in some nonresponding patients. In the 0.1-3.0 mg/kg groups, partial responders had among the lowest normalized peripheral clonal expansion, particularly in CD8+ T cells. After ivuxolimab, expanded clones were on average more numerous among CD8+ T cells than among CD4+ T cells. The antigen specificity of the clonally expanded peripheral T cells was not determined. At doses from 0.1 to 3.0 mg/kg, clonal expansion was seen in both CD4+ and CD8+ blood T cells between baseline and week 6.

The germline V and J ends show losses of 5 bases and 2 bases respectively, and no gene match explains 5 bases of the junction. The germline V gene sets CDR1 to MNHNS and CDR2 to SASEGT. From the cysteine up to the phenylalanine, the CDR3 has a length of 15 residues. CDR3 DNA is the only sequence kept; it has 45 bases, read in frame from the first base. The sequencing used CD4+ or CD8+ T cells sorted from blood, collected in a trial of the OX40 agonist ivuxolimab. The TCR was taken from an adult with an advanced solid tumor such as melanoma, head and neck, liver or kidney cancer. The chain employs TRBV6-1 and TRBJ2-2; 7 junctional bases match TRBD1. The CDR3 reads CASSRQGGNTGELFF. Read as DNA, the sequence is TGTGCCAGCAGTCGACAGGGCGGAAACACCGGGGAGCTGTTTTTT.